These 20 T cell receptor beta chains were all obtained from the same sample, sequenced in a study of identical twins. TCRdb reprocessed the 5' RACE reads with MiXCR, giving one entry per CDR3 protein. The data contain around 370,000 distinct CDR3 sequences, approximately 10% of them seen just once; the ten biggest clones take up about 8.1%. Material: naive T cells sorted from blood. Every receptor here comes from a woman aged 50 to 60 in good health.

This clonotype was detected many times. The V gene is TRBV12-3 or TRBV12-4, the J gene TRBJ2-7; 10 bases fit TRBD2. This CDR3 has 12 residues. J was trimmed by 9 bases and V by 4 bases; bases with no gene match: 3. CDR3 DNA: TGTGCCAGCAGTTATGGGACTAGCGTGCAGTACGTC. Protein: CASSYGTSVQYV.

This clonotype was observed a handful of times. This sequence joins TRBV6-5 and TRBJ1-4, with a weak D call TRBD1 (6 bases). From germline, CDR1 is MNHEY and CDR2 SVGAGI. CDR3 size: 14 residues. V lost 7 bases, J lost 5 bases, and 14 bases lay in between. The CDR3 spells CASTRKGGNEKLFF. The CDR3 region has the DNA TGTGCCAGCACCAGGAAGGGGGGAAATGAAAAACTGTTTTTT.

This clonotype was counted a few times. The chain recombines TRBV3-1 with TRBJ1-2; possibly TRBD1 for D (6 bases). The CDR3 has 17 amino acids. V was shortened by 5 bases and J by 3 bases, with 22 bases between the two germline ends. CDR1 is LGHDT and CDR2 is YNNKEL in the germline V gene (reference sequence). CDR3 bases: TGTGCCAGCAGCTCTACCGGTAGGACCAAGGGGGACTATGGCTACACCTTC. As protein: CASSSTGRTKGDYGYTF.

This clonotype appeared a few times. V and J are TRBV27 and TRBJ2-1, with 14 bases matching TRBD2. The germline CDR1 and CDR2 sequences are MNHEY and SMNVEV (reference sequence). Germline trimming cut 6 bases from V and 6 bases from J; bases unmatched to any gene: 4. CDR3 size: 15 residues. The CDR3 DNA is TGTGCCAGCAGCTGGGGACTAGCGGGAGTCAATGAGCAGTTCTTC. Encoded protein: CASSWGLAGVNEQFF.

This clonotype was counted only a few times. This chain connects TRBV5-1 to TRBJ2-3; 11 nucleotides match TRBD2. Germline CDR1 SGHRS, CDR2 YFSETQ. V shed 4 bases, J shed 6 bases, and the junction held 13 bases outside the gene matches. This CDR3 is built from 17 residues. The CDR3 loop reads CASSNRKTSGMKDTQYF. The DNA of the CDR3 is TGCGCCAGCAGCAACCGTAAGACTAGCGGGATGAAGGATACGCAGTATTTT.

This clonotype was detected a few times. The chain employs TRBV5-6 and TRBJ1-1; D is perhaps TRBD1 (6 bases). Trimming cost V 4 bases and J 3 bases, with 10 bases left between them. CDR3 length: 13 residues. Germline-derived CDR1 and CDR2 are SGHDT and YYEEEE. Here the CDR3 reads CASSLGQYTEAFF. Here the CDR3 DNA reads TGTGCCAGCAGCCTCGGACAGTACACTGAAGCTTTCTTT.

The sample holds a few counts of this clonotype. The CDR3 DNA reads as TGTGCCAGCAGTTACCTCCGGACAGGGACTGAGCAGTTCTTC. The encoded protein is CASSYLRTGTEQFF. J is TRBJ2-1 and V is TRBV6-2 or TRBV6-3, with 8 nucleotides matching TRBD1. Germline assignment: CDR1 MNHEY and CDR2 SVGEGT. V shed 2 bases and J 9 bases; nucleotides not matched to a gene: 6. The CDR3 covers 14 residues.

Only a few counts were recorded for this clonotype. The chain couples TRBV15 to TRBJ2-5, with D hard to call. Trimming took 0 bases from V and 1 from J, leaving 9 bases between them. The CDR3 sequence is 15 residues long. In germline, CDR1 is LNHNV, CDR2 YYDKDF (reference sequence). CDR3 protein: CATSRDGTPQETQYF. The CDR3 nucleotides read TGTGCCACCAGCAGAGATGGAACCCCCCAAGAGACCCAGTACTTC.

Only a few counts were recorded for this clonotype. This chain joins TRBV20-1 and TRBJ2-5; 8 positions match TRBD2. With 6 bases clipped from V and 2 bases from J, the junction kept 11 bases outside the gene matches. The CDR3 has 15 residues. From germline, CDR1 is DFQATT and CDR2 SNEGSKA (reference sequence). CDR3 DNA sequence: TGCAGTGCCCCCCCCGGGACTAGTAGTCAAGAGACCCAGTACTTC. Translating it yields CSAPPGTSSQETQYF.

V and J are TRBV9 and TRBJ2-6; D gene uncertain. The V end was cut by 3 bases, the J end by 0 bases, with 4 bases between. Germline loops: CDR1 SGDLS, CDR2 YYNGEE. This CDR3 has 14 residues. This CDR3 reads CASSEVSGANVLTF. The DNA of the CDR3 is TGTGCCAGCAGCGAGGTCTCTGGGGCCAACGTCCTGACTTTC. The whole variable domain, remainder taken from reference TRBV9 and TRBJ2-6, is DSGVTQTPKHLITATGQRVTLRCSPRSGDLSVYWYQQSLDQGLQFLIQYYNGEERAKGNILERFSAQQFPDLHSELNLSSLELGDSALYFCASSEVSGANVLTFGAGSRLTVL.

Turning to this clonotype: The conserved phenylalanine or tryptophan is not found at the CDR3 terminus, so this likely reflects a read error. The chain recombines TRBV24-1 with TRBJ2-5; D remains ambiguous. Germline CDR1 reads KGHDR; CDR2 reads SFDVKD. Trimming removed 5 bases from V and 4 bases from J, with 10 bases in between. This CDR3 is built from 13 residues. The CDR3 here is CATSAWDRETQYC. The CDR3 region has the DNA TGTGCCACCAGTGCCTGGGATAGAGAGACCCAGTACTGC.

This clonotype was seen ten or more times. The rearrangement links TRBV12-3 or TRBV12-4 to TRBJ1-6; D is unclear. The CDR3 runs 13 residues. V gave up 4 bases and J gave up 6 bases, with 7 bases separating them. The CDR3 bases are TGTGCCAGCAGTTCGGCGGGTAATTCACCCCTCCACTTT. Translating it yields CASSSAGNSPLHF.

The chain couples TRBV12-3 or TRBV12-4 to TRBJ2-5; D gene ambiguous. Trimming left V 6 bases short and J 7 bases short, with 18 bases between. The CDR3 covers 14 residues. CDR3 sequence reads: CASSPDVNVGTQYF. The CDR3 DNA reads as TGTGCCAGCAGCCCCGACGTGAATGTAGGGACCCAGTACTTC.

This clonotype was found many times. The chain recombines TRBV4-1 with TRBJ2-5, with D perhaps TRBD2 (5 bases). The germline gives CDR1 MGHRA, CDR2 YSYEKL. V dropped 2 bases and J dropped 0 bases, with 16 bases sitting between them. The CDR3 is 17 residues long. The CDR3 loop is CASSQSGSLGYQETQYF. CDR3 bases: TGCGCCAGCAGCCAATCCGGGTCACTAGGGTACCAAGAGACCCAGTACTTC.

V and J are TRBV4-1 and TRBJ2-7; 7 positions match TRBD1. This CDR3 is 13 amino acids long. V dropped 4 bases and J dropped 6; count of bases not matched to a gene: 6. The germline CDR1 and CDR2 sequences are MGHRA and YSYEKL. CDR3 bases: TGCGCCAGCAGCCGAACAGGGGAAGGCGAGCAGTACGTC. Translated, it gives CASSRTGEGEQYV.

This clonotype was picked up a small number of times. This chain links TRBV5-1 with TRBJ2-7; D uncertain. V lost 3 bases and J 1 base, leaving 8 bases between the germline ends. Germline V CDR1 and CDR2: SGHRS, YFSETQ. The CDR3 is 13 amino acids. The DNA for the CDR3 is TGCGCCAGCAGCTGGAGTCTATCCTACGAGCAGTACTTC. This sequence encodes CASSWSLSYEQYF. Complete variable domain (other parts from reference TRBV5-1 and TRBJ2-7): KAGVTQTPRYLIKTRGQQVTLSCSPISGHRSVSWYQQTPGQGLQFLFEYFSETQRNKGNFPGRFSGRQFSNSRSEMNVSTLELGDSALYLCASSWSLSYEQYFGPGTRLTVT.

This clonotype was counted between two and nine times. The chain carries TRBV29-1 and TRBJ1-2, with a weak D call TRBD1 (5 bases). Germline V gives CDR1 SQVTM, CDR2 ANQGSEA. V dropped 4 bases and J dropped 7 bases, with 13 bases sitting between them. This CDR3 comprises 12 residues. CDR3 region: CSVVRGASGYTF. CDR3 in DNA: TGCAGCGTTGTTCGAGGGGCGTCTGGCTACACCTTC.

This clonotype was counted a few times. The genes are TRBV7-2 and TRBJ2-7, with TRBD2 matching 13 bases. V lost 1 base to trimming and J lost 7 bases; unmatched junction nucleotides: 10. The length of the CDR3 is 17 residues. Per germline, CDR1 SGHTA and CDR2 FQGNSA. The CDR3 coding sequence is TGTGCCAGCAGCTTAGATACGACTAGCGGGAGGCTCGGGGAGCAGTACTTC. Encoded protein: CASSLDTTSGRLGEQYF.

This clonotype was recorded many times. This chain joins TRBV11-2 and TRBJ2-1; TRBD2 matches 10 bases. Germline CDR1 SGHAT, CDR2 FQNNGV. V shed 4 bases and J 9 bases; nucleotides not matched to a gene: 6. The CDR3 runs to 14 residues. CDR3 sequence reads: CASSSLAGVGEQFF. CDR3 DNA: TGTGCCAGCAGCTCTCTAGCGGGAGTCGGTGAGCAGTTCTTC.

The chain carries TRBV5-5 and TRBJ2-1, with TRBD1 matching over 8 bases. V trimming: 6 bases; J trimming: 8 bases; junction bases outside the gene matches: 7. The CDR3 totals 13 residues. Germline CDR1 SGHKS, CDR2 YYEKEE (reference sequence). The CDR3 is CASTEAGGDEQFF. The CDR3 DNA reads TGTGCCAGCACCGAGGCAGGGGGCGATGAGCAGTTCTTC. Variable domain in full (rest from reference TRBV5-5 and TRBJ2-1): DAGVTQSPTHLIKTRGQQVTLRCSPISGHKSVSWYQQVLGQGPQFIFQYYEKEERGRGNFPDRFSARQFPNYSSELNVNALLLGDSALYLCASTEAGGDEQFFGPGTRLTVL.